This T cell receptor (beta chain) was found in a study of blood T cell repertoires in COVID-19. Study background: PBMCs, B-cell-depleted T cells, or T cells provided the cDNA or gDNA that made up the material.

In the authors' methods: Amplification from reference gene primers served as the basis for estimated nucleated cell counts. Using immunoSEQ multiplex PCR, the repertoire was profiled, and TCRdb retains in-frame clones only, with some absent. V and J calls and clone size are copied from that table; D and trimming were computed from the DNA. The sample contains 300,000 to 400,000 clones, about 91% of which appear only once. During active infection, Seattle patients enrolled and were then monitored through disease. Germline V gives CDR1 SEHNR, CDR2 FQNEAQ (reference sequence). The germline V and J ends were trimmed by 11 bases and 8 bases, with 18 bases remaining between them. There are 12 residues in the CDR3.

Sequencing was carried out using peripheral blood. This sequence originates from a woman between 25 and 40 years old with COVID-19, enrolled during active disease. The chain combines TRBV7-9 with TRBJ1-2; D may be TRBD1 (5 bases). CDR3 region: CAGYRGEDGYTF. In nucleotides, the CDR3 is TGTGCCGGTTACCGGGGGGAGGACGGCTACACCTTC.